Shown below are 17 T cell receptor beta chains from a single sample sequenced in a study of blood T cell repertoires in COVID-19. Here immunoSEQ multiplex PCR was the method, and the copy in TCRdb shows in-frame clones only, minus some. The table has about 46,000 clones, approximately 90% seen once. Source material: peripheral blood. Receptors originate from a man aged 50 to 59 with acute or convalescent COVID-19.

The chain joins TRBV7-2 to TRBJ2-2, with TRBD1 matching 11 bases. Trimming at V came to 4 bases and at J to 4 bases, leaving 5 bases not matched to a gene. The CDR3 runs 16 residues. CDR1 is SGHTA, CDR2 FQGNSA, per germline. The CDR3 DNA sequence: TGTGCCAGCAGCTCGGGACAGGGGGTGTTCACCGGGGAGCTGTTTTTT. It is translated as CASSSGQGVFTGELFF.

V is TRBV19 and J is TRBJ1-5, with D possibly matching TRBD1 (5 bases). Per the germline V gene, CDR1 is LNHDA and CDR2 is SQIVND (reference sequence). The CDR3 is made up of 17 amino acids. Trimming left V 7 bases short and J 4 bases short, with 23 bases between. The CDR3 DNA reads as TGTGCCAGTACCCGACCGGGGAGGGGCGAGTTTAATCAGCCCCAGCATTTT. Its translation is CASTRPGRGEFNQPQHF.

The chain combines TRBV28 with TRBJ2-3; 9 nucleotides align to TRBD1. The CDR3 runs to 14 residues. CDR1 is MDHEN and CDR2 is SYDVKM in the germline V gene. With V trimmed by 6 bases and J by 4 bases, 5 bases remained unmatched. The CDR3 here is CASSSGQGADTQYF. CDR3 nucleotide sequence: TGTGCCAGCAGCTCGGGACAGGGCGCAGATACGCAGTATTTT.

The chain has TRBV3-1 (or the pseudogene TRBV3-2) and TRBJ2-1; 12 bases fit TRBD2. Germline-derived CDR1 and CDR2 are LGHDT and YNNKEL (reference sequence). This CDR3 is 20 amino acids long. V trimming: 0 bases; J trimming: 0 bases; junction bases outside the gene matches: 9. The CDR3 sequence is CASSQENPSGGALSYNEQFF. CDR3 nucleotide sequence: TGTGCCAGCAGCCAAGAGAACCCTAGCGGGGGGGCCCTCTCCTACAATGAGCAGTTCTTC.

This chain connects TRBV5-1 to TRBJ2-2; tentatively, D is TRBD1 (5 bases). The CDR3 contains 15 residues. The germline V and J ends were trimmed by 1 base and 7 bases, with 14 bases remaining between them. The germline CDR1 and CDR2 sequences are SGHRS and YFSETQ. The CDR3 DNA sequence: TGCGCCAGCAGCTTGTCAGGGTTTTCGCACGGGGAGCTGTTTTTT. It is translated as CASSLSGFSHGELFF.

This chain joins TRBV6-5 and TRBJ1-1, with 9 bases aligning to TRBD1. The junction had 5 bases not matched to a gene; V was cut back by 3 bases and J by 3 bases. The CDR3 spans 15 residues. Germline V gene sequence: CDR1 MNHEY, CDR2 SVGAGI. CDR3 DNA: TGTGCCAGCAGTTATGGGACAGGGACGTACACTGAAGCTTTCTTT. It encodes CASSYGTGTYTEAFF.

The table lists this clone with a count of one. J is TRBJ2-3 and V is TRBV2, with 7 bases matching TRBD1. This CDR3 has 14 amino acids. Unmatched junction bases numbered 2, after V lost 5 bases and J lost 0 bases. Germline CDR1 reads SNHLY; CDR2 reads FYNNEI. For the CDR3, the DNA is TGTGCCAGCAGTTGGACAGGTAGCACAGATACGCAGTATTTT. Encoded protein: CASSWTGSTDTQYF.

V is TRBV7-2 and J is TRBJ1-5; the D gene is possibly TRBD1 (5 bases). The germline V gene encodes CDR1 SGHTA and CDR2 FQGNSA. The CDR3 spans 15 residues. The V end lost 1 base, the J end lost 1 base, and 8 bases lay between the germline ends. CDR3: CASSLVKGSNQPQHF. The DNA for the CDR3 is TGTGCCAGCAGCTTAGTGAAGGGGAGCAATCAGCCCCAGCATTTT.

This clone has a single count. J is TRBJ1-1 and V is TRBV6-5; weak D call: TRBD1 (5 bases). Per the germline V gene, CDR1 is MNHEY and CDR2 is SVGAGI. Trimming pared 5 bases from V and 4 bases from J, leaving 14 bases between. The CDR3 extends over 14 amino acids. The CDR3 here is CASSTGHPSTEAFF. In DNA form, the CDR3 reads TGTGCCAGCAGTACCGGACACCCGAGCACTGAAGCTTTCTTT.

The chain has TRBV3-1 (or the pseudogene TRBV3-2) and TRBJ1-3; tentative D call: TRBD1 (5 bases). Trimming took 1 base from V and 0 from J, leaving 16 bases between them. Per the germline V gene, CDR1 is LGHDT and CDR2 is YNNKEL (reference sequence). The CDR3 has 18 amino acids. The CDR3 is CASSQADLRVNSGNTIYF. CDR3 bases: TGTGCCAGCAGCCAAGCTGACCTCAGGGTCAACTCTGGAAACACCATATATTTT.

The chain recombines TRBV2 with TRBJ1-5; D not resolved. The CDR3 runs to 14 residues. With 5 bases removed from V and 11 bases from J, the gap between germline ends came to 19 bases. From germline, CDR1 is SNHLY and CDR2 FYNNEI. CDR3 nucleotide sequence: TGTGCCAGCAGTCCTGGGGAAAAATCGGGAGCCCAGCATTTT. Translation: CASSPGEKSGAQHF.

V usage is TRBV19 and J usage is TRBJ1-1; D possibly corresponds to TRBD1 (6 bases). The CDR3 length is 14 residues. V lost 5 bases to trimming and J lost 3 bases, with 13 bases between them. Germline CDR1 and CDR2: LNHDA and SQIVND (reference sequence). The CDR3 loop is CASSSQGSHTEAFF. As DNA, the CDR3 is TGTGCCAGTAGTTCGCAGGGGTCCCACACTGAAGCTTTCTTT.

V is TRBV7-3 and J is TRBJ2-5; 7 bases map to TRBD1. CDR3 length equals 15 residues. V trimming: 2 bases; J trimming: 6 bases; junction bases outside the gene matches: 9. Germline values: CDR1 SGHTA, CDR2 FQGTGA. The CDR3 loop is CASSLGKGAIKTQYF. CDR3 DNA sequence: TGTGCCAGCAGCTTAGGGAAGGGGGCTATAAAGACCCAGTACTTC.

This clone is a singleton in its sample. The chain combines TRBV7-2 with TRBJ1-1; no clear D gene. Trimming removed 5 bases at V and 0 bases at J, with 7 bases between. Germline CDR1 reads SGHTA; CDR2 reads FQGNSA. The CDR3 contains 13 residues. CDR3 region: CASSEGLNTEAFF. For the CDR3, the DNA is TGTGCCAGCAGCGAGGGCTTGAACACTGAAGCTTTCTTT.

The chain has TRBV5-1 and TRBJ2-1; TRBD2 agrees at 9 bases. V dropped 6 bases and J dropped 3; count of bases not matched to a gene: 7. The CDR3 extends over 15 amino acids. Germline CDR1 and CDR2: SGHRS and YFSETQ. The CDR3 bases are TGCGCCAGCACGGTGGGACTAGCTGGCTACAATGAGCAGTTCTTC. Translating it yields CASTVGLAGYNEQFF.

The chain uses TRBV30 and TRBJ2-7; 10 bases match TRBD2. V dropped 3 bases and J dropped 2; count of bases not matched to a gene: 4. Germline loops: CDR1 GTSNPN, CDR2 SVGIG (reference sequence). This CDR3 contains 14 residues. CDR3 in amino acids: CAWRSSGGPYEQYF. DNA for the CDR3: TGTGCCTGGAGGTCTAGCGGGGGCCCCTACGAGCAGTACTTC.

V is TRBV6-5 and J is TRBJ2-7, with TRBD1 matching 8 bases. CDR1 and CDR2 from the germline V gene are MNHEY and SVGAGI. The CDR3 has 10 amino acids. The CDR3 nucleotides read TGTGCACAGGGGGACTACGAGCAGTACTTC. Its protein product is CAQGDYEQYF.